A single sample gave rise to the 25 T cell receptor beta chains below, sequenced in a study of blood T cell repertoires in COVID-19. The protocol was immunoSEQ multiplex PCR, while the TCRdb copy is restricted to in-frame clones and leaves out a portion. The sample holds under 250,000 clones, roughly 86% seen once. The sample was peripheral blood. Every receptor here comes from a woman between 55 and 75 years old with acute or convalescent COVID-19.

This chain connects TRBV4-2 to TRBJ1-2, with 8 bases that match TRBD1. Germline lookup yields CDR1 LGHNA and CDR2 YNFKEQ. This CDR3 comprises 18 residues. Trimming cost V 3 bases and J 3 bases; bases outside gene matches: 15. The CDR3 DNA reads as TGTGCCAGCAGCCACCCCGTTGGGGGGACAGGAAACGACTATGGCTACACCTTC. Translation gives CASSHPVGGTGNDYGYTF.

The V gene is TRBV4-2, the J gene TRBJ1-4, with 7 bases matching TRBD1. Germline V lookup: CDR1 LGHNA, CDR2 YNFKEQ. The CDR3 is 14 residues long. J was trimmed by 8 bases and V by 5 bases; bases with no gene match: 8. The CDR3: CASSDRTRGEKLFF. Written as DNA, the CDR3 is TGTGCCAGCAGCGATCGCACCAGGGGGGAAAAACTGTTTTTT.

The chain is built from TRBV5-6 and TRBJ1-2, with 11 positions matching TRBD1. Germline V CDR1 and CDR2: SGHDT, YYEEEE. V shed 0 bases, J shed 4 bases, and the junction held 5 bases outside the gene matches. The CDR3 extends over 16 amino acids. The CDR3 DNA sequence: TGTGCCAGCAGCTTGGGGACAGGGGGCGTCGTCTATGGCTACACCTTC. This gives the protein CASSLGTGGVVYGYTF.

The rearrangement joins TRBV19 to TRBJ1-5; 7 bases are shared with TRBD1. Germline V CDR1 and CDR2: LNHDA, SQIVND (reference sequence). The trim removed 5 bases at V and 7 bases at J, leaving 5 bases unmatched. The CDR3 consists of 13 residues. CDR3 residues: CASSADREQPQHF. DNA for the CDR3: TGTGCCAGTAGTGCCGACAGGGAGCAGCCCCAGCATTTT.

V is TRBV7-2 and J is TRBJ2-7, with TRBD1 matching 7 bases. This CDR3 comprises 15 residues. V shed 5 bases, J shed 7 bases, and the junction held 14 bases outside the gene matches. Germline V gene lookup returns CDR1 SGHTA and CDR2 FQGNSA. The CDR3 coding sequence is TGTGCCAGCAGCCCGAGACAGGGCGGTCAAGGTGAGCAGTACTTC. This sequence encodes CASSPRQGGQGEQYF.

The rearrangement links TRBV10-3 to TRBJ2-7, with 7 bases fitting TRBD2. The junction had 3 bases not matched to a gene; V was cut back by 7 bases and J by 6 bases. The CDR3 runs to 11 residues. Per the germline V gene, CDR1 is ENHRY and CDR2 is SYGVKD. In DNA, the CDR3 is TGTGCCATCAAAGGGGAGGGCGAGCAGTACTTC. Encoded protein: CAIKGEGEQYF.

The chain employs TRBV19 and TRBJ1-2, with 7 bases matching TRBD1. J gave up 8 bases and V 6 bases, and 12 bases lay outside the gene matches. Germline-derived CDR1 and CDR2 are LNHDA and SQIVND (reference sequence). CDR3 length equals 14 residues. This CDR3 is CASRSDRSAGGYTF. As DNA, the CDR3 is TGTGCCAGTAGATCGGACAGGTCGGCGGGCGGCTACACCTTC.

The V gene is TRBV30, the J gene TRBJ1-3, with TRBD1 matching over 7 bases. Germline V lookup: CDR1 GTSNPN, CDR2 SVGIG (reference sequence). J was trimmed by 2 bases and V by 5 bases; bases with no gene match: 0. There are 12 residues in the CDR3. The chain's CDR3 is CAWDRAGNTIYF. CDR3 in DNA: TGTGCCTGGGACAGGGCTGGAAACACCATATATTTT.

This rearrangement joins TRBV7-2 to TRBJ2-1; D is ambiguous. The CDR3 has 11 residues. V shed 7 bases and J shed 10 bases, with 11 bases lying between them. Germline V lookup: CDR1 SGHTA, CDR2 FQGNSA. As DNA, the CDR3 is TGTGCCAGCACTTTTTTTGAGGAGCAGTTCTTC. It yields the protein CASTFFEEQFF.

This clone was detected only a few times. Other DNA sequences in the same sample also yield this CDR3. The rearrangement links TRBV7-2 to TRBJ2-2; 10 bases agree with TRBD1. V was clipped by 5 bases and J by 4 bases; unmatched bases: 4. This CDR3 has 15 residues. CDR1 is SGHTA, CDR2 FQGNSA, per germline. CDR3 sequence reads: CASSPRTGGTGELFF. The CDR3 DNA sequence: TGTGCCAGCAGCCCCCGGACAGGGGGCACCGGGGAGCTGTTTTTT. The full variable domain, its missing parts supplied by reference TRBV7-2 and TRBJ2-2, is GAGVSQSPSNKVTEKGKDVELRCDPISGHTALYWYRQSLGQGLEFLIYFQGNSAPDKSGLPSDRFSAERTGGSVSTLTIQRTQQEDSAVYLCASSPRTGGTGELFFGEGSRLTVL.

The sample holds one count of this clone. V usage is TRBV19 and J usage is TRBJ1-2; D not resolved. The CDR3 sequence is 12 residues long. Looked up from germline, CDR1 is LNHDA and CDR2 is SQIVND (reference sequence). The germline V and J ends were trimmed by 4 bases and 7 bases, with 10 bases remaining between them. CDR3 residues: CASSTEGSGYTF. CDR3 nucleotides: TGTGCCAGTAGTACAGAGGGCAGTGGCTACACCTTC.

In this sample, this clone turned up once. The chain carries TRBV30 and TRBJ2-4, with D perhaps matching TRBD2 (5 bases). There are 15 residues in the CDR3. V lost 2 bases and J lost 0, with 11 bases in between. Per germline, CDR1 GTSNPN and CDR2 SVGIG (reference sequence). CDR3 nucleotides: TGTGCCTGGAGTCGAGGGTTATTAGCCAAAAACATTCAGTACTTC. Protein sequence: CAWSRGLLAKNIQYF.

This clone was detected a few times. The V call is TRBV6-2 or TRBV6-3, the J call TRBJ2-7; 11 bases are shared with TRBD1. This CDR3 spans 15 amino acids. Germline CDR1 and CDR2: MNHEY and SVGEGT. J gave up 4 bases and V 4 bases, and 6 bases lay outside the gene matches. DNA for the CDR3: TGTGCCAGCAGTTCAAGGACAGGGGGCCAGTACGAGCAGTACTTC. This codes for CASSSRTGGQYEQYF.

The V gene is TRBV30, the J gene TRBJ1-2; 7 positions agree with TRBD1. Germline V gene lookup returns CDR1 GTSNPN and CDR2 SVGIG (reference sequence). Losses at the gene ends were 4 bases for V and 4 bases for J; bases not matched to a gene: 6. There are 13 residues in the CDR3. CDR3 sequence reads: CAWTGQPSYGYTF. The CDR3 nucleotides read TGTGCCTGGACGGGACAGCCTAGCTATGGCTACACCTTC.

This clone has more than one count but fewer than ten. The chain uses TRBV10-2 and TRBJ2-5, with D possibly TRBD1 on 6 matching bases. The V end was cut by 5 bases, the J end by 4 bases, with 8 bases between. This CDR3 contains 12 residues. In germline, CDR1 is WSHSY, CDR2 SAAADI. CDR3 coding DNA: TGCGCCAGCAGTACCAGGGGAGAGACCCAGTACTTC. The encoded protein is CASSTRGETQYF.

This chain uses TRBV6-5 with TRBJ2-1, with TRBD2 identical over 13 bases. V shed 4 bases, J shed 8 bases, and the junction held 8 bases outside the gene matches. This CDR3 spans 16 amino acids. The germline V gene encodes CDR1 MNHEY and CDR2 SVGAGI. CDR3 in amino acids: CASSFRTSGSLDEQFF. In DNA, the CDR3 is TGTGCCAGCAGTTTCCGGACTAGCGGGAGCCTGGATGAGCAGTTCTTC.

The gene calls are TRBV28 and TRBJ1-2, with 8 bases aligning to TRBD1. V shed 6 bases and J 4 bases; nucleotides not matched to a gene: 10. Germline V CDR1 and CDR2: MDHEN, SYDVKM. The CDR3 length is 15 residues. The CDR3 sequence is CASSSRTGRIYGYTF. In nucleotides, the CDR3 is TGTGCCAGCAGCTCCCGGACAGGGCGTATCTATGGCTACACCTTC.

The rearrangement uses TRBV28 and TRBJ1-2, with TRBD1 matching 9 bases. V trimming: 6 bases; J trimming: 5 bases; junction bases outside the gene matches: 10. This CDR3 spans 15 amino acids. Germline V gives CDR1 MDHEN, CDR2 SYDVKM. CDR3 nucleotide sequence: TGTGCCAGCAGCAGTACAGGGGGCAGCGGGTATGGCTACACCTTC. Translating gives CASSSTGGSGYGYTF.

The chain couples TRBV6-2 or TRBV6-3 to TRBJ2-7, with 9 bases lining up with TRBD2. CDR3 length: 15 amino acids. The ends lost 2 bases at V and 3 bases at J; junction bases unmatched: 5. Germline assignment: CDR1 MNHEY and CDR2 SVGEGT. The CDR3 loop is CASSYVGSGGYEQYF. As DNA, the CDR3 is TGTGCCAGCAGTTACGTCGGTAGCGGGGGCTACGAGCAGTACTTC.

The chain carries TRBV19 and TRBJ1-2; perhaps TRBD1 as D (5 bases). The germline V gene has CDR1 LNHDA and CDR2 SQIVND (reference sequence). Trimming removed 4 bases at V and 4 bases at J, with 19 bases between. The CDR3 length is 16 residues. The CDR3 DNA reads TGTGCCAGTAGTAGCACGGGAGGCAGGGTCGTCTATGGCTACACCTTC. This codes for CASSSTGGRVVYGYTF.

The J gene is TRBJ1-4, the V gene TRBV27; 8 bases agree with TRBD1. Germline CDR1 reads MNHEY; CDR2 reads SMNVEV (reference sequence). The CDR3 is made up of 14 amino acids. Trimming removed 6 bases from V and 7 bases from J; junction bases left unmatched: 7. The CDR3 region is CASSSTGGSEKLFF. CDR3 sequence (DNA): TGTGCCAGCAGCTCCACAGGGGGTAGTGAAAAACTGTTTTTT.

The rearrangement uses TRBV12-5 and TRBJ1-5, with 10 bases identical to TRBD1. Losses at the gene ends were 5 bases for V and 4 bases for J; bases not matched to a gene: 8. This CDR3 region has 16 residues. Germline V CDR1 and CDR2: LGHNT, FRNRAP. The CDR3 sequence: CASGPLDRGPNQPQHF. CDR3 nucleotides: TGTGCTAGTGGTCCCCTCGACAGGGGGCCAAATCAGCCCCAGCATTTT.

This chain connects TRBV6-5 to TRBJ1-2; D not resolved. Per the germline V gene, CDR1 is MNHEY and CDR2 is SVGAGI. CDR3 length: 14 residues. The V and J ends lost 1 base and 7 bases respectively, with 13 bases between them. This chain's CDR3 is CASSYLRAGGGYTF. CDR3 sequence (DNA): TGTGCCAGCAGTTACTTAAGGGCCGGAGGTGGCTACACCTTC.

This clone was recorded once. The J gene is TRBJ2-6, the V gene TRBV5-6; D is uncertain. The germline CDR1 and CDR2 sequences are SGHDT and YYEEEE. This CDR3 spans 16 amino acids. Deletions cut 1 base from V and 0 bases from J, with 8 bases between. CDR3 in amino acids: CASSLSAGSGANVLTF. CDR3 DNA: TGTGCCAGCAGCTTGTCGGCAGGCTCTGGGGCCAACGTCCTGACTTTC. Complete variable domain (other parts from reference TRBV5-6 and TRBJ2-6): DAGVTQSPTHLIKTRGQQVTLRCSPKSGHDTVSWYQQALGQGPQFIFQYYEEEERQRGNFPDRFSGHQFPNYSSELNVNALLLGDSALYLCASSLSAGSGANVLTFGAGSRLTVL.

This clone was seen once. The gene calls are TRBV3-1 (or the pseudogene TRBV3-2) and TRBJ2-2; D uncertain. The germline gives CDR1 LGHDT, CDR2 YNNKEL (reference sequence). The CDR3 sequence is 11 residues long. V was cut by 3 bases and J by 11 bases, with 7 bases left in between. This CDR3 is CASSHLRELFF. The CDR3 DNA reads TGTGCCAGCAGCCACCTCCGTGAGCTGTTTTTT.